This T cell receptor beta chain stems from a study of CD8 T cells in Susac syndrome. Between the trimmed V and J ends, which lost 1 base and 4 bases, there was a span of 11 bases. The CDR3 is made up of 15 amino acids. Germline V gene lookup returns CDR1 SGHTA and CDR2 FQGTGA. RNA, at about 0.45 to 1 ug, was reverse transcribed with random hexamers. TCRdb reprocessed the immunoSEQ multiplex PCR reads via MiXCR and lists one record per CDR3 protein. This table has about 180,000 distinct CDR3 sequences, almost 96% appearing once. This clonotype was sampled from a human donor with multiple sclerosis. The source material was CD4+ T cells from PBMCs. The J gene is TRBJ2-1, the V gene TRBV7-3; a possible D gene is TRBD1 (6 bases). Here the CDR3 DNA reads TGTGCCAGCAGCTTAAGCACAGGGATGTACAATGAGCAGTTCTTC. Translated, it gives CASSLSTGMYNEQFF. Variable domain in full (rest from reference TRBV7-3 and TRBJ2-1): GAGVSQTPSNKVTEKGKYVELRCDPISGHTALYWYRQSLGQGPEFLIYFQGTGAADDSGLPNDRFFAVRPEGSVSTLKIQRTERGDSAVYLCASSLSTGMYNEQFFGPGTRLTVL.